These T cell receptor beta chains were read from a single sample in a study of shared clonotypes between healthy human individuals. Sequencing used immunoSEQ multiplex PCR; TCRdb keeps in-frame clones, though not all of them. The table records millions of clones, roughly 94% of them present only once. Source material: naive CD4+ T cells sorted from blood. The origin of the receptors is a man between 18 and 29 years old in good health. The CDR3 runs from the conserved cysteine through the conserved F or W. A D gene is named only where the DNA matches it firmly. The size of a clone is reported for some rows only, either as once, few or many, or as a class for expanded clones.

cdr3_aa,cdr3_nt,v_call,clone_size,d_call,j_call
CASSQGQQDYGYTF,TGCGCCAGCAGCCAGGGACAACAAGACTATGGCTACACCTTC,TRBV5-1,.,.,TRBJ1-2
CASSLDGRRAGELFF,TGCGCCAGCAGCTTGGACGGGAGGAGGGCCGGGGAGCTGTTTTTT,TRBV5-1,.,TRBD2,TRBJ2-2
CASTFLAGGNEQFF,TGTGCCAGCACTTTCCTAGCGGGAGGTAATGAGCAGTTCTTC,TRBV6-6,.,TRBD2,TRBJ2-1
CASSLSLGIPYEQYF,TGTGCCAGCAGTTTATCTTTGGGGATTCCCTACGAGCAGTACTTC,TRBV28,few,.,TRBJ2-7
CASSLATGTSAMKETQYF,TGTGCCAGCAGCTTAGCAACCGGGACTAGCGCAATGAAAGAGACCCAGTACTTC,TRBV11-2,.,TRBD2,TRBJ2-5
CASRKTINTEAFF,TGTGCCAGCAGAAAGACTATTAACACTGAAGCTTTCTTT,TRBV2,.,.,TRBJ1-1
CASSFSDRGLYEQYF,TGTGCCAGCAGCTTTTCGGACAGGGGACTCTACGAGCAGTACTTC,TRBV5-6,.,TRBD1,TRBJ2-7
CASSSQAGGEQYF,TGCGCCAGCAGCTCCCAGGCGGGTGGGGAGCAGTACTTC,TRBV5-1,.,.,TRBJ2-7
CASSQGEGMLGNTIYF,TGCGCCAGCAGCCAAGGGGAAGGGATGCTCGGAAACACCATATATTTT,TRBV4-1,.,.,TRBJ1-3
CSVQSSTGADTQYF,TGCAGCGTCCAGTCCTCGACAGGGGCAGATACGCAGTATTTT,TRBV29-1,.,TRBD1,TRBJ2-3
CASGTGALSGANVLTF,TGCGCCAGCGGCACGGGGGCACTCTCTGGGGCCAACGTCCTGACTTTC,TRBV5-1,once,.,TRBJ2-6
CAWTRTSGSSYNEQFF,TGTGCCTGGACCAGGACTAGCGGCTCCTCCTACAATGAGCAGTTCTTC,TRBV30,.,TRBD2,TRBJ2-1
CATRGNQPQHF,TGTGCCACGAGAGGCAATCAGCCCCAGCATTTT,TRBV27,.,.,TRBJ1-5
CASSGILVGTGDF,TGTGCCAGCAGTGGGATTCTTGTGGGAACTGGAGACTTC,TRBV6-6,.,.,TRBJ2-7
CASSEGGVAKNIQYF,TGTGCCAGCAGTGAAGGTGGGGTAGCCAAAAACATTCAGTACTTC,TRBV2,.,.,TRBJ2-4
CASKGRKRSGANVLTF,TGTGCCAGCAAGGGGAGGAAGAGATCTGGGGCCAACGTCCTGACTTTC,TRBV21-1,.,.,TRBJ2-6
CASKLAGVGETQYF,TGTGCCAGCAAGCTAGCGGGAGTTGGAGAGACCCAGTACTTC,TRBV27,once,TRBD2,TRBJ2-5
CASRRRRSYEQYF,TGTGCCAGCAGGCGACGACGGTCCTACGAGCAGTACTTC,TRBV27,.,.,TRBJ2-7
CASSDPGSYSFGYTF,TGTGCCAGCAGTGACCCAGGGAGTTATAGTTTTGGCTACACCTTC,TRBV25-1,.,.,TRBJ1-2
CASSSEAGWSYEQYF,TGTGCCAGCAGTAGTGAGGCAGGGTGGTCGTACGAGCAGTACTTC,TRBV6-1,.,.,TRBJ2-7
CASMPGVGQPQHF,TGTGCCAGCATGCCCGGGGTGGGTCAGCCCCAGCATTTT,TRBV27,.,.,TRBJ1-5
CASSPLGQISTEQYF,TGTGCCAGCTCACCTCTGGGACAAATTTCCACCGAGCAGTACTTC,TRBV18,once,.,TRBJ2-7
CASRQDRNTGELFF,TGTGCCAGCAGGCAAGACAGGAACACCGGGGAGCTGTTTTTT,TRBV2,.,.,TRBJ2-2